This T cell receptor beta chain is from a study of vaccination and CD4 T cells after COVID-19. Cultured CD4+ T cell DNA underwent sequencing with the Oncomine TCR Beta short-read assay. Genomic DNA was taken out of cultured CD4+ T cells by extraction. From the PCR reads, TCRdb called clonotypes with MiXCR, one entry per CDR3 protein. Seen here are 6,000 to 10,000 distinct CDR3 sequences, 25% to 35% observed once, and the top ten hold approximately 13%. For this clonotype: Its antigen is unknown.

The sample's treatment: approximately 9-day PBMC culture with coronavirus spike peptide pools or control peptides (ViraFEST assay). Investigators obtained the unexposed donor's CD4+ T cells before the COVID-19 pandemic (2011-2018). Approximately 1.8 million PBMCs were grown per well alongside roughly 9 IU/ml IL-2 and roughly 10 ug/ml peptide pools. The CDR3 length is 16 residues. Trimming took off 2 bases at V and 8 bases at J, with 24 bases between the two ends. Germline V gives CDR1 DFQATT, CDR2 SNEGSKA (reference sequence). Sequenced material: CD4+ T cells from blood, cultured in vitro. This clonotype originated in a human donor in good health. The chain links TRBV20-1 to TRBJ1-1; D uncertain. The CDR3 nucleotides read TGCAGTGCTAGAAAAGGGCGATCGATATTAGGAAGGGAAGCTTTCTTT. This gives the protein CSARKGRSILGREAFF.